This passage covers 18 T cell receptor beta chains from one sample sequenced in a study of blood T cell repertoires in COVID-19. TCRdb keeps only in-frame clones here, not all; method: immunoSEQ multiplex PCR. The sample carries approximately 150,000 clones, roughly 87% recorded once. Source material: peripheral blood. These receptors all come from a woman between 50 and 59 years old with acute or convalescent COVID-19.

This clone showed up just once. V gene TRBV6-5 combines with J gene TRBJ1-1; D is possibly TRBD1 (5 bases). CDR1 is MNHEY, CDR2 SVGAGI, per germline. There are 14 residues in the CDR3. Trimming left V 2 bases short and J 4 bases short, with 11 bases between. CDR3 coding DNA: TGTGCCAGCAGTTACAAAGGGGCGGCCACTGAAGCTTTCTTT. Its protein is CASSYKGAATEAFF.

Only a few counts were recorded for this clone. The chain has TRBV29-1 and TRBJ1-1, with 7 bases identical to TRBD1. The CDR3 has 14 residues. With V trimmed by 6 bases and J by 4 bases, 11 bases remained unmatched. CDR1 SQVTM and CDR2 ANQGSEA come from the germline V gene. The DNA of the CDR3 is TGCAGCGTAGTAGACAGGGTAGTAGGCACTGAAGCTTTCTTT. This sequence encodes CSVVDRVVGTEAFF. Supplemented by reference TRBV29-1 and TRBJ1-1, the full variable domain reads SAVISQKPSRDICQRGTSLTIQCQVDSQVTMMFWYRQQPGQSLTLIATANQGSEATYESGFVIDKFPISRPNLTFSTLTVSNMSPEDSSIYLCSVVDRVVGTEAFFGQGTRLTVV.

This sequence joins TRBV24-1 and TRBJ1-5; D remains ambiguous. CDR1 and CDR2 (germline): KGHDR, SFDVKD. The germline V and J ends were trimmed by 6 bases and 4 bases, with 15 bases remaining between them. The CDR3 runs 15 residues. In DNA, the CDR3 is TGTGCCACCAGTCCTAGAGGGTCGTCAAATCAGCCCCAGCATTTT. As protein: CATSPRGSSNQPQHF.

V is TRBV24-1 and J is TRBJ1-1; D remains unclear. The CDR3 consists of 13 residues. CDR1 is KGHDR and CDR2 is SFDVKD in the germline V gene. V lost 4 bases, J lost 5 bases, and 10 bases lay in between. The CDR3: CATSDPPHTEAFF. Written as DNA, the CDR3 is TGTGCCACCAGTGACCCCCCCCATACTGAAGCTTTCTTT.

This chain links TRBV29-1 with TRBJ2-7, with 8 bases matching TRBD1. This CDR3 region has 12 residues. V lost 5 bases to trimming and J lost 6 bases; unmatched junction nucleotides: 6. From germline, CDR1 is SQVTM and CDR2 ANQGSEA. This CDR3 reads CSVSRGPGEQYF. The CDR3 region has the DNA TGCAGCGTTTCCAGGGGGCCGGGCGAGCAGTACTTC.

CDR3 DNA sequence: TGTGCCAGCAGCTTCGGGTCGGGGGGCTGGGAGACCCAGTACTTC. Residues: CASSFGSGGWETQYF. V usage is TRBV7-7 and J usage is TRBJ2-5, with a tentative D call TRBD2 (7 bases). This CDR3 comprises 15 residues. Germline lookup yields CDR1 SSHAT and CDR2 FNYEAQ (reference sequence). V dropped 3 bases and J dropped 5 bases, with 16 bases sitting between them.

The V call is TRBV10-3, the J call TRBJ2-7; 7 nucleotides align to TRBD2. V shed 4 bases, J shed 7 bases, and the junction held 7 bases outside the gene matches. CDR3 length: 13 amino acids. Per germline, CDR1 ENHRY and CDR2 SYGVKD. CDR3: CAISGTSIREQYF. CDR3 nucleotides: TGTGCCATCAGTGGGACTAGTATCCGAGAGCAGTACTTC.

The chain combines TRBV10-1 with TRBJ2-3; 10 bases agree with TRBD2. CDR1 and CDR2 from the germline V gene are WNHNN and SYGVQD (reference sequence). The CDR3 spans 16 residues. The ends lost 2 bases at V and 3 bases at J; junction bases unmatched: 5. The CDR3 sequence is CASSEERGGVTDTQYF. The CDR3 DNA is TGCGCCAGCAGTGAGGAGCGGGGGGGCGTAACAGATACGCAGTATTTT.

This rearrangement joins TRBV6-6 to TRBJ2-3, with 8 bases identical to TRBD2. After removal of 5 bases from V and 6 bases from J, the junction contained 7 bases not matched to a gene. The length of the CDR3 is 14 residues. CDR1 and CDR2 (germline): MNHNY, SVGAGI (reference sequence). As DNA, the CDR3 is TGTGCCAGCAGTCGGGGACTAGGAGGGGATACGCAGTATTTT. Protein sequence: CASSRGLGGDTQYF.

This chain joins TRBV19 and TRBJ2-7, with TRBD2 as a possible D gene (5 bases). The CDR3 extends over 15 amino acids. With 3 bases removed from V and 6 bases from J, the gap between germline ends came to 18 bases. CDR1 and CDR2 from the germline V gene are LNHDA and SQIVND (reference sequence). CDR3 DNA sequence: TGTGCCAGTAGTATGGTTTTGGGCCCCGCGGGCGAGCAGTACTTC. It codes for CASSMVLGPAGEQYF. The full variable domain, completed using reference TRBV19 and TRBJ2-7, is DGGITQSPKYLFRKEGQNVTLSCEQNLNHDAMYWYRQDPGQGLRLIYYSQIVNDFQKGDIAEGYSVSREKKESFPLTVTSAQKNPTAFYLCASSMVLGPAGEQYFGPGTRLTVT.

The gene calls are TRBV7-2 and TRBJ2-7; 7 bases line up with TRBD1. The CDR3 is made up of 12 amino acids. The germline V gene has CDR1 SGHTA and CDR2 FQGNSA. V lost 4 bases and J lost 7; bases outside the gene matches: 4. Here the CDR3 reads CASSSVTGEQYF. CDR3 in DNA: TGTGCCAGCAGCTCAGTGACAGGGGAGCAGTACTTC.

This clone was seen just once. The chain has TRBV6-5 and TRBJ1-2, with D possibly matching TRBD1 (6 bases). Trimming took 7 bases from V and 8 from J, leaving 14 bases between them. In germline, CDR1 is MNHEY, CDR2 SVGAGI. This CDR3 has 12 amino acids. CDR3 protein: CASTSKGEGYTF. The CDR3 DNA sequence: TGTGCCAGCACTTCAAAGGGGGAAGGCTACACCTTC.

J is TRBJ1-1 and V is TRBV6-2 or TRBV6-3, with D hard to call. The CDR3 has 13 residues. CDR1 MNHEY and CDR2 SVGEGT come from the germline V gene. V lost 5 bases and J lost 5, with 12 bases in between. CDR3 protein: CASSMAQWTEAFF. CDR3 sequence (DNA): TGTGCCAGCAGTATGGCACAGTGGACTGAAGCTTTCTTT.

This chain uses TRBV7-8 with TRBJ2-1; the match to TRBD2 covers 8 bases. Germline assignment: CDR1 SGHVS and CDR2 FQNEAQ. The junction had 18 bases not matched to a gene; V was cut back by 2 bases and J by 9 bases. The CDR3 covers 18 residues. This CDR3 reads CASSLFPSGGHTVSEQFF. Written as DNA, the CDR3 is TGTGCCAGCAGCTTATTCCCCTCGGGGGGGCACACGGTCAGTGAGCAGTTCTTC.

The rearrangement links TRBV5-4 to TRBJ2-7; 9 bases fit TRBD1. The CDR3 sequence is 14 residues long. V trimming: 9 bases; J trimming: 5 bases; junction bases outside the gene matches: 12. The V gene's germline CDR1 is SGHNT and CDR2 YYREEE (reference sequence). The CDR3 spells CATHQGTGRNEQYF. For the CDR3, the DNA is TGTGCCACACACCAAGGGACAGGGCGGAACGAGCAGTACTTC.

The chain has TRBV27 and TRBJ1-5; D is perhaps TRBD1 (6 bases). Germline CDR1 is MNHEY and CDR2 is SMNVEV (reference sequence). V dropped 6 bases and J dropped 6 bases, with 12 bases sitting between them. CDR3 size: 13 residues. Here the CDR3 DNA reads TGTGCCAGCAGCCCCCAGGGGACTCAGCCCCAGCATTTT. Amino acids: CASSPQGTQPQHF.

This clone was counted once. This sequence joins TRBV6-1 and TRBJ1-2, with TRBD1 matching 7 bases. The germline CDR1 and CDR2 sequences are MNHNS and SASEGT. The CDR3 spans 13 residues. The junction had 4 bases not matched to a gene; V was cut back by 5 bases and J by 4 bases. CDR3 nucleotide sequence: TGTGCCAGCAGTCTCGGACAGGCCTATGGCTACACCTTC. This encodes CASSLGQAYGYTF.

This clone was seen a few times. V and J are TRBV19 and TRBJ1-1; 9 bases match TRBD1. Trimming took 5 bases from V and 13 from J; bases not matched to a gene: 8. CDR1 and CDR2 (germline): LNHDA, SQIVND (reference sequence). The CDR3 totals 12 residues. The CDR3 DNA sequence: TGTGCCAGTAGTCGGGACAGGGAGAAGCTTTTCTTT. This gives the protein CASSRDREKLFF.